A selection of T cell receptor beta chains follows, all from one sample in a study of T cells in Graves' hyperthyroidism and ophthalmopathy. TCRdb analysed the multiplex PCR reads with MiXCR anew, one entry per CDR3 protein. The sample includes a few hundred thousand distinct CDR3 sequences, about 15% of them seen just once. Sequencing was performed on blood. Source of these receptors: a woman between 40 and 50 years old with Graves' hyperthyroidism. CDR3s include the opening cysteine and the closing phenylalanine or tryptophan. The order of the fields is D gene, CDR3 length, clone size, J gene, V gene, CDR3 protein, CDR3 DNA. A D gene is named only where the DNA matches it firmly. Some rows mark clone size as missing; the rest say once, few, many or name a class of expanded clone.

TRBD2,12,many,TRBJ2-1,TRBV5-6,CASSMLAGGQFF,TGTGCCAGCAGCATGCTCGCGGGGGGGCAGTTCTTC
TRBD1,17,many,TRBJ2-1,TRBV20-1,CSARDHTLGGRYNEQFF,TGCAGTGCTAGAGATCACACCTTAGGGGGCCGGTACAATGAGCAGTTCTTC
NA,15,NA,TRBJ1-6,TRBV5-4,CASSPSPNGLEPLHF,TGTGCCAGCAGCCCCAGCCCCAACGGCCTCGAGCCCCTCCACTTT
NA,12,few,TRBJ1-2,TRBV20-1,CSASGTIYGYTF,TGCAGTGCTAGCGGGACCATTTATGGCTACACCTTC
NA,14,many,TRBJ1-5,TRBV28,CASRIQGTNQPQHF,TGTGCCAGCAGGATACAGGGAACCAATCAGCCCCAGCATTTT
NA,14,NA,TRBJ2-1,TRBV5-1,CASSISGTHNEQFF,TGCGCCAGCAGCATTTCCGGGACTCACAATGAGCAGTTCTTC
TRBD2,16,NA,TRBJ2-2,TRBV5-1,CASSPMTSPNTGELFF,TGCGCCAGCAGCCCTATGACTAGCCCGAACACCGGGGAGCTGTTTTTT
NA,14,many,TRBJ1-1,TRBV28,CASSLIVESTEAFF,TGTGCCAGCAGTCTGATTGTAGAGAGTACTGAAGCTTTCTTT
TRBD1,14,NA,TRBJ2-7,TRBV14,CASSLGTGMYEQYF,TGTGCCAGCAGCCTCGGGACAGGGATGTACGAGCAGTACTTC
NA,12,NA,TRBJ2-7,TRBV25-1,CASSHGGGEQYF,TGTGCCAGTTCCCACGGAGGGGGTGAGCAGTACTTC
TRBD1,12,many,TRBJ1-1,TRBV29-1,CSVHPGGTEAFF,TGCAGCGTCCACCCAGGGGGCACTGAAGCTTTCTTT
NA,15,NA,TRBJ2-1,TRBV15,CATSRVTGAYNEQFF,TGTGCCACCAGCAGAGTAACAGGAGCCTACAATGAGCAGTTCTTC
TRBD1,16,NA,TRBJ2-1,TRBV9,CASSVVGGASYNEQFF,TGTGCCAGCAGCGTAGTAGGGGGCGCTTCCTACAATGAGCAGTTCTTC
NA,18,few,TRBJ1-1,TRBV3-1,CASSQFGGLGEMNTEAFF,TGTGCCAGCAGCCAATTTGGCGGGCTAGGGGAAATGAACACTGAAGCTTTCTTT
NA,13,many,TRBJ2-5,TRBV7-8,CASSLQSLETQYF,TGTGCCAGCAGCTTACAGAGCTTGGAGACCCAGTACTTC
NA,16,many,TRBJ2-5,TRBV20-1,CSARDLRASVGETQYF,TGCAGTGCTAGAGATCTGCGAGCGTCTGTCGGAGAGACCCAGTACTTC
TRBD1,14,many,TRBJ1-5,TRBV6-1,CASSKTGGWQPQHF,TGTGCCAGCAGTAAGACAGGGGGCTGGCAGCCCCAGCATTTT
NA,16,many,TRBJ1-2,TRBV28,CASSLSGPGSNYGYTF,TGTGCCAGCAGTTTATCCGGGCCGGGGTCTAACTATGGCTACACCTTC
NA,16,few,TRBJ2-2,TRBV27,CASSLSGTLNTGELFF,TGTGCCAGCAGTTTATCGGGGACATTGAACACCGGGGAGCTGTTTTTT
NA,16,few,TRBJ1-5,TRBV5-5,CASSLGQVYSNQPQHF,TGTGCCAGCAGCTTGGGACAGGTCTATAGCAATCAGCCCCAGCATTTT
TRBD1,14,many,TRBJ1-5,TRBV6-1,CASGQGLLSQPQHF,TGTGCCAGCGGACAGGGCCTTTTGAGCCAGCCCCAGCATTTT
NA,15,few,TRBJ2-7,TRBV27,CASSRGAAGSYEQYF,TGTGCCAGCAGCCGGGGGGCAGCGGGAAGTTACGAGCAGTACTTC
NA,15,many,TRBJ2-7,TRBV30,CAWSVQGWDRAEQYF,TGTGCCTGGAGTGTACAGGGTTGGGACCGCGCCGAGCAGTACTTC
NA,14,many,TRBJ2-2,TRBV3-1,CASSHYSGPGELFF,TGTGCCAGCAGCCATTACTCAGGGCCCGGGGAGCTGTTTTTT
NA,13,many,TRBJ2-5,TRBV28,CASSFLGLETQYF,TGTGCCAGCAGTTTTTTGGGGCTAGAGACCCAGTACTTC